This T cell receptor beta chain stems from a study of T cell repertoires in ileal Crohn's disease. Study-wide context: The M6 sample came from neoterminal ileum during colonoscopy after surgery.

The time point denotes: neoterminal ileum biopsy at postoperative endoscopy, about 6 months after surgery. General study points: Compared with non-smokers, active smokers at surgery showed more clonal expansions.

For this clone: The antigen remains unidentified.

V was clipped by 6 bases and J by 2 bases, with 10 bases between them. There are 14 residues in the CDR3. Germline lookup yields CDR1 MRHNA and CDR2 SNTAGT. Using immunoSEQ multiplex PCR, the repertoire was profiled, and TCRdb retains in-frame clones only, with some absent. Here the sample spans about 59,000 clones, about 88% being singletons. The genes are TRBV6-4 and TRBJ2-2; a weak D match, TRBD1 (5 bases). This TCR was recovered from an adult with Crohn's disease. The sample comprised ileal tissue. CDR3 loop: CASRRQTNTGELFF. The CDR3, as DNA: TGTGCCAGCAGGAGACAGACTAACACCGGGGAGCTGTTTTTT.